This T cell receptor beta chain was documented in a study of blood T cell repertoires in COVID-19. V lost 6 bases, J lost 1 base, and 18 bases lay in between. This CDR3 comprises 15 residues. Germline V gives CDR1 SQVTM, CDR2 ANQGSEA. Generated by immunoSEQ multiplex PCR, the TCRdb table keeps only in-frame clones and is missing some. The sample has under 250,000 clones, around nine tenths seen once; the top ten hold 1.5% to 2%. This clone was observed once. Sequenced sample: peripheral blood. The TCR originated in a woman aged 55-70 years who had recovered from COVID-19. The chain couples TRBV29-1 to TRBJ1-2; TRBD1 is a possible D gene (6 bases). Written as DNA, the CDR3 is TGCAGCGTCCCGACAGGAGGTTCTATTAACTATGGCTACACCTTC. Amino acids: CSVPTGGSINYGYTF.